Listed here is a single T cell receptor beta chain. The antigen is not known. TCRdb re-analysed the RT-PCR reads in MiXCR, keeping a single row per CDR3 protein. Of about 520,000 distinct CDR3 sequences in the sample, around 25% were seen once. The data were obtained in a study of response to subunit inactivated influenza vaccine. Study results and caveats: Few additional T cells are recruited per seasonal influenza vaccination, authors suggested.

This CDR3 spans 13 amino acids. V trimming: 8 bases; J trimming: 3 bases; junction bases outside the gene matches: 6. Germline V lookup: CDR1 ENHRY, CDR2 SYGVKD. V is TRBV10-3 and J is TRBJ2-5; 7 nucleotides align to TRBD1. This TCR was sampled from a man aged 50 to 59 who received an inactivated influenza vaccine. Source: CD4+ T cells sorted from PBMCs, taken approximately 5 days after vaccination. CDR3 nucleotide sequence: TGTGCCATCGGACAAGGGACAGAAGAGACCCAGTACTTC. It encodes CAIGQGTEETQYF.